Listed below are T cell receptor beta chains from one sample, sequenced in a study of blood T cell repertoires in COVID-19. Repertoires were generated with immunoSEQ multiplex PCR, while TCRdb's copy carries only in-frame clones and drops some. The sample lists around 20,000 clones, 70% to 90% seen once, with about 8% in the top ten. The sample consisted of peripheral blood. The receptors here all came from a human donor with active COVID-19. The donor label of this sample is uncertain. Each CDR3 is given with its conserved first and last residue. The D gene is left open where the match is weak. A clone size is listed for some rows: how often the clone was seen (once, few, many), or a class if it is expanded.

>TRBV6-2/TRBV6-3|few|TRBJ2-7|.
CASSYFRDNSYEQYF
TGTGCCAGCAGTTACTTCCGGGACAACTCCTACGAGCAGTACTTC
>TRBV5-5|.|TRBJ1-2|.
CASSRGGETNYGYTF
TGTGCCAGCAGTAGGGGCGGGGAGACTAACTATGGCTACACCTTC
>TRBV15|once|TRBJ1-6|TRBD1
CATGRVRGTGSPLHF
TGTGCCACCGGCAGAGTTAGAGGGACAGGTTCACCCCTCCACTTT
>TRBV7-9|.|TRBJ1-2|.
CASSFTGQNYGYTF
TGTGCCAGCAGCTTTACTGGACAGAACTATGGCTACACCTTC
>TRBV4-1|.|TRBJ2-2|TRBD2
CASKLAGVRTGELFF
TGCGCCAGCAAGCTAGCGGGAGTACGAACCGGGGAGCTGTTTTTT
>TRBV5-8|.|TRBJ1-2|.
CASSPGRLNYGYTF
TGTGCCAGCAGCCCCGGCAGACTTAACTATGGCTACACCTTC
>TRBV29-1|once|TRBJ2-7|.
CSVVSGVTYEQYF
TGCAGCGTTGTTTCAGGGGTTACCTACGAGCAGTACTTC
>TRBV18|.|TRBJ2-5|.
CASSGQRETQYF
TGTGCCAGCTCCGGACAGAGAGAGACCCAGTACTTC
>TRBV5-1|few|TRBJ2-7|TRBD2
CASSLLAGGAPYEQYF
TGCGCCAGCAGCTTGCTAGCGGGAGGCGCTCCCTACGAGCAGTACTTC
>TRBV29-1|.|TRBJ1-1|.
CSADRTLEAFF
TGCAGCGCAGACAGAACCCTTGAAGCTTTCTTT